This T cell receptor beta chain was recovered during a study of T-cell memory formation after mild COVID-19. Trimming removed 4 bases from V and 6 bases from J; junction bases left unmatched: 11. Germline CDR1 SNHLY, CDR2 FYNNEI. This CDR3 comprises 17 residues. TCRdb fed the 5' RACE reads into MiXCR, producing one record per CDR3 protein. The table shows hundreds of thousands of distinct CDR3 sequences, with roughly 15% occurring only once. A remark on this clonotype: What it binds is not known.

Study-level points and caveats: The CD4+ clones that contracted clustered mainly within CM and EM, and the CD8+ clones concentrated in EMRA.

The sample taken for sequencing was PBMCs or a T cell subset sorted from them (not recorded which). V usage is TRBV2 and J usage is TRBJ2-2; 10 bases match TRBD2. The clonotype comes from a man between 18 and 29 years old who had mild COVID-19 (a few samples of this study predate the infection). Cell type and time point are not known. The CDR3 loop reads CASSGGSGGAYSGELFF. CDR3 in DNA: TGTGCCAGCAGTGGAGGCAGCGGGGGGGCTTACTCCGGGGAGCTGTTTTTT.